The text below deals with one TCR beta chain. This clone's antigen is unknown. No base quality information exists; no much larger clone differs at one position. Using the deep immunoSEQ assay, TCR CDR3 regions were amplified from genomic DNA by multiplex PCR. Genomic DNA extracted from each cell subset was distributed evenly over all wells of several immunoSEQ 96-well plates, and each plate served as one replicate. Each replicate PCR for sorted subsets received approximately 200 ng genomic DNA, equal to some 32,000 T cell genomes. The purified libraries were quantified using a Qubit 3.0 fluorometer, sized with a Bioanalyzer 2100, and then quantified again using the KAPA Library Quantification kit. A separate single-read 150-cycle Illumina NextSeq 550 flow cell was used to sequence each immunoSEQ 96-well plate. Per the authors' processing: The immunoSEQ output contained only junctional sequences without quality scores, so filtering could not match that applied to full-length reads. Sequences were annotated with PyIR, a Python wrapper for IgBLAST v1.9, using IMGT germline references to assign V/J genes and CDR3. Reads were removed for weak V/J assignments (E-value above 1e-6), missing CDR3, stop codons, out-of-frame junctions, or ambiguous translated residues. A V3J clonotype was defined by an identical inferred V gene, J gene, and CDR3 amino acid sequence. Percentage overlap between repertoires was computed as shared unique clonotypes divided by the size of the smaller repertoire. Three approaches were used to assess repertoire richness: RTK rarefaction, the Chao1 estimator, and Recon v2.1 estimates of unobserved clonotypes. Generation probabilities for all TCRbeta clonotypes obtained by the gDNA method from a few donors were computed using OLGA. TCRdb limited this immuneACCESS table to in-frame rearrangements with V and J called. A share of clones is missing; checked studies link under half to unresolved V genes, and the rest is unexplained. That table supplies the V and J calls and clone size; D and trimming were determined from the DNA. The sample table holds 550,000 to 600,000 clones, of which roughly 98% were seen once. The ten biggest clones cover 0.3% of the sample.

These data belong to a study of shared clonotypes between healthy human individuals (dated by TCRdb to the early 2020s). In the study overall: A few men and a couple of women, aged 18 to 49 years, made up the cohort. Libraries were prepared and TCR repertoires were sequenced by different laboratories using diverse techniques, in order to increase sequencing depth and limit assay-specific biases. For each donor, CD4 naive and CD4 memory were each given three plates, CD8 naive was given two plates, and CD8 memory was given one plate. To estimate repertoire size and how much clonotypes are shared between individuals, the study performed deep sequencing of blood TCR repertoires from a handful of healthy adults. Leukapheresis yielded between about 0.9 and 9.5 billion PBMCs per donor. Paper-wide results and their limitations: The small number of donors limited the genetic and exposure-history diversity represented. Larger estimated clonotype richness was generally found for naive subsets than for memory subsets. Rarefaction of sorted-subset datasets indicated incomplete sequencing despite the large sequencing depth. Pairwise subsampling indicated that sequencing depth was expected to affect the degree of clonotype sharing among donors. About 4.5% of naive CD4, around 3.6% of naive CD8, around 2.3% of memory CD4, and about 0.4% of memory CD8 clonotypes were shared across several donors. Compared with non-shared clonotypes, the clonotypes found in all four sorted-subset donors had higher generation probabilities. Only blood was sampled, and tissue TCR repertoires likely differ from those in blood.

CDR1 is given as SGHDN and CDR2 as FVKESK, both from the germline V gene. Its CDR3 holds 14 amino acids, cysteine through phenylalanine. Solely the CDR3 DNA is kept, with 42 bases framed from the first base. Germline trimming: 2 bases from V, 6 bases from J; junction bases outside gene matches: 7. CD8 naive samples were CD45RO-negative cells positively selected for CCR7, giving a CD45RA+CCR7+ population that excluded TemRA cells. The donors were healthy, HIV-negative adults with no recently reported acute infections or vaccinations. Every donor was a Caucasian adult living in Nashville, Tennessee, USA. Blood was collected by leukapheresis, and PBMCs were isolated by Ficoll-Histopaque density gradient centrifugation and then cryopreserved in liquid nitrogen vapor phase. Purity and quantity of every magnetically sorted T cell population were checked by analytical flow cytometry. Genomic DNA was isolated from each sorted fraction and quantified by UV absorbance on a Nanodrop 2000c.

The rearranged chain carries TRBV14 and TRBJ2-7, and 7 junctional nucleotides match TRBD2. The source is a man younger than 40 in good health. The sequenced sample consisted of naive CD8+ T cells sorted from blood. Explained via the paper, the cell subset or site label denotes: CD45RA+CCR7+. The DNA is TGTGCCAGCAGCCAAAGTTTGGGAGGGCCCGAGCAGTACTTC. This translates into CASSQSLGGPEQYF.